This T cell receptor (beta chain) was profiled in a study of blood T cell repertoires in COVID-19 (dated by TCRdb to the early 2020s). With regard to the full study: Collaborator samples came from the United States, Italy and Spain and covered acute and convalescent phases of COVID-19. The prospective study material was composed of cDNA or gDNA derived from T cells, B-cell-depleted T cells, or PBMCs. Deeply sampled blood TCRbeta repertoires from subjects exposed to, actively infected with, or recovered from COVID-19 were included in the dataset. The repertoires were released in a freely available public database intended as a resource for research on the immune response to SARS-CoV-2. The samples were drawn from two sources: the first 160 participants of the ongoing ImmuneRACE study, and 950 to 1,500 subjects contributed by 6 global collaborators. Sample metadata almost always included a de-identified subject ID, COVID-19 status, age in years and sex. Where available, HLA class I and class II types were taken from metadata supplied by the sample provider and were not determined by assay-based typing. The research as a whole found: How much clinical and demographic metadata was included differed by source and by participant, and the metadata was provided uncurated.

CDR3 length: 12 amino acids, cysteine to phenylalanine. Of the read, only the CDR3 DNA is kept; its 36 bases are in frame from base 1. From a lookup of the germline V gene (reference sequence), CDR1 and CDR2 are MNHEY and SMNVEV. Trimming costs V 6 bases and J 8 bases, and their ends lie 11 bases apart. Turning to this clone: This clone's antigen is unknown. No base quality values were provided; no much bigger clone lies one nucleotide off.

The immunoSEQ Assay, a bias-controlled multiplex PCR, was used to amplify TCRbeta CDR3 regions from genomic DNA. The study's own analysis went as follows. Nucleated cell counts per sample were estimated from amplification of reference gene primers within the assay. To quantify the absolute abundance of each unique TCRbeta CDR3 rearrangement, sequence reads were collapsed and filtered. For each sample, productive Simpson clonality was calculated as the square root of Simpson's diversity index across productive rearrangements. TCRdb's version of the immuneACCESS table is confined to in-frame rearrangements and falls short of the full clone set. An unresolved V gene accounts for under half of the shortfall where checked; the remainder is of unknown origin. The DNA was the basis for D and trimming; V, J and clone size are from that table. Present in this sample are roughly 130,000 clones, about 84% of which were seen just once. Together, the top ten hold approximately 12% of the sample.

Each collaborating institution followed its own protocols to collect whole blood in K2EDTA tubes. For TCRbeta analysis, collaborators shipped samples in one of three forms: frozen whole blood, isolated PBMCs, or DNA extracted from either of those sample types. Sequencing was done on a sample of peripheral blood. The sequence joins TRBV27 to TRBJ2-1; TRBD2 is a weak D gene call, 5 bases matching. The TCR comes from an older woman with acute or convalescent COVID-19. The DNA is as follows: TGTGCCAGCAGCCTCAACGGGGATGAGCAGTTCTTC. This gives the protein CASSLNGDEQFF.